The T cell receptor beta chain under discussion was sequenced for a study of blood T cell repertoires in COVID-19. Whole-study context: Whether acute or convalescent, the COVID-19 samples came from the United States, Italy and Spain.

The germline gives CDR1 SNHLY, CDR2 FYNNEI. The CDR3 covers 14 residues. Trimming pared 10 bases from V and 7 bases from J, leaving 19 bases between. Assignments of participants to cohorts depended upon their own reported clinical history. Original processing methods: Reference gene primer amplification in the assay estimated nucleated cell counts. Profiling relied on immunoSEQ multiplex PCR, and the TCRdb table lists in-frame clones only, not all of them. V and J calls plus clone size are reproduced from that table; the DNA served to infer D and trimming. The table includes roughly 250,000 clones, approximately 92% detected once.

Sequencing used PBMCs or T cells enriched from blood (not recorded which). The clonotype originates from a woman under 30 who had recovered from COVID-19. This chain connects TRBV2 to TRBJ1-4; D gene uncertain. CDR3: CATKSNDSSEKLFF. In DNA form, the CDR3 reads TGTGCCACCAAATCTAATGATTCGAGTGAAAAACTGTTTTTT. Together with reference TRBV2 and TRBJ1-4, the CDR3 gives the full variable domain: EPEVTQTPSHQVTQMGQEVILRCVPISNHLYFYWYRQILGQKVEFLVSFYNNEISEKSEIFDDQFSVERPDGSNFTLKIRSTKLEDSAMYFCATKSNDSSEKLFFGSGTQLSVL.